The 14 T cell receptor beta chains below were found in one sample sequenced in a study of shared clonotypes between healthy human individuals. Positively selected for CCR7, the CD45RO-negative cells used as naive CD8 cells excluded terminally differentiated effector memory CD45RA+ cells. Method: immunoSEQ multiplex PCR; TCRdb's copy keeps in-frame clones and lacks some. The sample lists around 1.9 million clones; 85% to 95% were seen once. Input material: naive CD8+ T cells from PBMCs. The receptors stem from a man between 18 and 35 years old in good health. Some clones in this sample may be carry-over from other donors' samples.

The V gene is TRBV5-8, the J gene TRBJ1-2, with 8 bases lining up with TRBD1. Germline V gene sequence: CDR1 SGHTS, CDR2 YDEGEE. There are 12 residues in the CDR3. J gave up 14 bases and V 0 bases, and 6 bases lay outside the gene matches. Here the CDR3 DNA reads TGTGCCAGCAGCTTGGGTGTGACAGGGGTTACCTTC. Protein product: CASSLGVTGVTF. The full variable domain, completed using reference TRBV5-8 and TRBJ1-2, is EAGVTQSPTHLIKTRGQQATLRCSPISGHTSVYWYQQALGLGLQFLLWYDEGEERNRGNFPPRFSGRQFPNYSSELNVNALELEDSALYLCASSLGVTGVTFGSGTRLTVV.

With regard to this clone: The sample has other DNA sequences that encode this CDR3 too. CDR3 bases: TGTGCCAGCAGTATCAGGGTAGCCTACGAGCAGTACTTC. Residues: CASSIRVAYEQYF. The V gene is TRBV27, the J gene TRBJ2-7; D possibly corresponds to TRBD1 (5 bases). This CDR3 is 13 amino acids long. Germline-derived CDR1 and CDR2 are MNHEY and SMNVEV (reference sequence). V was shortened by 5 bases and J by 2 bases, with 10 bases between the two germline ends.

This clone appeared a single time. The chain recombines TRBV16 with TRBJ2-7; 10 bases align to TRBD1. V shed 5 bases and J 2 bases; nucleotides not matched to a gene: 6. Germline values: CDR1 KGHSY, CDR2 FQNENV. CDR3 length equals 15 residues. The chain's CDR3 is CASSVTGQGPYEQYF. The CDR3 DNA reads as TGTGCCAGCAGCGTGACGGGACAGGGGCCCTACGAGCAGTACTTC.

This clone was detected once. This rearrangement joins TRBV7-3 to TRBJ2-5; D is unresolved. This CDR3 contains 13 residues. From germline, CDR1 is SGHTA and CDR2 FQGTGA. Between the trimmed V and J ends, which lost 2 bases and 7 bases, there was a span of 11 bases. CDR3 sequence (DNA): TGTGCCAGCAGCTTAGAGTTGTTGGGGACCCAGTACTTC. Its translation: CASSLELLGTQYF. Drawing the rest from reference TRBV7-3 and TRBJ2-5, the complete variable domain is GAGVSQTPSNKVTEKGKYVELRCDPISGHTALYWYRQSLGQGPEFLIYFQGTGAADDSGLPNDRFFAVRPEGSVSTLKIQRTERGDSAVYLCASSLELLGTQYFGPGTRLLVL.

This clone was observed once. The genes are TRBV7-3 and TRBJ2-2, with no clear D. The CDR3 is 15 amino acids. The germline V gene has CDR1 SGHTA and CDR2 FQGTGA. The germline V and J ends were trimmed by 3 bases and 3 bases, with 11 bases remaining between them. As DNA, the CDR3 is TGTGCCAGCAGCTTCTCAGGATCCGACACCGGGGAGCTGTTTTTT. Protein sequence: CASSFSGSDTGELFF.

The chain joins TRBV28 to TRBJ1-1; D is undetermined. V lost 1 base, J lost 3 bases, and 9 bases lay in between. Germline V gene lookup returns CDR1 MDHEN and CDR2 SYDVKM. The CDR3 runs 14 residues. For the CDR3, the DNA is TGTGCCAGCAGTTTATCAGGAGGCGACACTGAAGCTTTCTTT. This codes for CASSLSGGDTEAFF. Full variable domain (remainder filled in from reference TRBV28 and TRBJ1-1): DVKVTQSSRYLVKRTGEKVFLECVQDMDHENMFWYRQDPGLGLRLIYFSYDVKMKEKGDIPEGYSVSREKKERFSLILESASTNQTSMYLCASSLSGGDTEAFFGQGTRLTVV.

CDR3 amino acids: CASRKDWWGTDTQYF. In DNA, the CDR3 is TGTGCCAGCAGGAAGGACTGGTGGGGCACAGATACGCAGTATTTT. This chain uses TRBV5-6 with TRBJ2-3; maybe TRBD2 (5 bases). Germline V lookup: CDR1 SGHDT, CDR2 YYEEEE. The CDR3 totals 15 residues. The V and J ends lost 5 bases and 1 base respectively, with 14 bases between them.

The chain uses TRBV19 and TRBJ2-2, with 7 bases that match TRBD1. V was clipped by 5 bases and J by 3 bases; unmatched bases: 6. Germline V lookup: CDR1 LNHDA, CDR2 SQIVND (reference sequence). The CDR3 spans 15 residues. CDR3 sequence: CASSSYQGDTGELFF. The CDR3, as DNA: TGTGCCAGTAGTTCTTATCAGGGGGACACCGGGGAGCTGTTTTTT.

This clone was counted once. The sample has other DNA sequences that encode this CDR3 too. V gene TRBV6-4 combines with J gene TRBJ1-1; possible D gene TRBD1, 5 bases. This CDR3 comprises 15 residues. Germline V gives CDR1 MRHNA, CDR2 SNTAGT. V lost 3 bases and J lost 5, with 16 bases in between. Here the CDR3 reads CASSESDRGGTEAFF. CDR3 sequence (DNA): TGTGCCAGCAGTGAATCCGACAGAGGAGGGACTGAAGCTTTCTTT.

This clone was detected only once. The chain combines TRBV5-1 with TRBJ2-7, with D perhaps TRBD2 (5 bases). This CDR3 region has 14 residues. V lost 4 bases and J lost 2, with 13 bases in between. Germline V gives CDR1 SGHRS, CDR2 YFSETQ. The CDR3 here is CASSPWAEAYEQYF. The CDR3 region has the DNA TGCGCCAGCAGCCCCTGGGCGGAGGCCTACGAGCAGTACTTC.

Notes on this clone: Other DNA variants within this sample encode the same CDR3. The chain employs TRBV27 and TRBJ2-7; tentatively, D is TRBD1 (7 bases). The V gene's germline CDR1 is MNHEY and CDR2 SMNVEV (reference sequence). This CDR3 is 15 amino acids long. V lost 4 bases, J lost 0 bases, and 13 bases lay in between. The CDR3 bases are TGTGCCAGCAGTTGGGACTCAGGGGGCTCCTACGAGCAGTACTTC. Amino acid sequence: CASSWDSGGSYEQYF.

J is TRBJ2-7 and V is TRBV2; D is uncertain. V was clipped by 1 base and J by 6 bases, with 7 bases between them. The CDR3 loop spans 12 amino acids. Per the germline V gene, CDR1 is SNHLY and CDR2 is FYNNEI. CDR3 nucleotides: TGTGCCAGCAGTGAAGATCAATTCGAGCAGTACTTC. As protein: CASSEDQFEQYF. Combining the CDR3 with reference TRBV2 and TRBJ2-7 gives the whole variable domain EPEVTQTPSHQVTQMGQEVILRCVPISNHLYFYWYRQILGQKVEFLVSFYNNEISEKSEIFDDQFSVERPDGSNFTLKIRSTKLEDSAMYFCASSEDQFEQYFGPGTRLTVT.

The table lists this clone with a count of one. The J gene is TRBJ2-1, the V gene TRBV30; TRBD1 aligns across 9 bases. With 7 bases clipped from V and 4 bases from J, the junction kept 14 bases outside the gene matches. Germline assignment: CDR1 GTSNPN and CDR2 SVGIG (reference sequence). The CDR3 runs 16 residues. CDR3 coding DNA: TGTGCCTCTCTGTCGTCCGGGACAGGGTCGTACAATGAGCAGTTCTTC. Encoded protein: CASLSSGTGSYNEQFF.

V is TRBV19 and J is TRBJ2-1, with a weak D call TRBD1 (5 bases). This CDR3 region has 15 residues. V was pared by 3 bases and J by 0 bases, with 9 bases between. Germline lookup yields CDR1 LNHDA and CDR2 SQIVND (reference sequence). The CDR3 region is CASSMGRGSYNEQFF. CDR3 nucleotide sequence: TGTGCCAGTAGTATGGGAAGGGGCTCCTACAATGAGCAGTTCTTC.